A single sample gave rise to the 31 T cell receptor beta chains below, sequenced in a study of shared T cell receptors in the human thymus. The repertoire was sequenced with immunoSEQ multiplex PCR; TCRdb's copy has only in-frame clones and lacks some. Here the sample spans hundreds of thousands of clones, 70% to 90% being singletons. These same data were also listed under a study on human thymus T cells.

Material: thymocytes. The source of these receptors is a girl under two years old with a congenital heart defect.

This chain uses TRBV10-1 with TRBJ2-7, with D tentatively TRBD1 (6 bases). The CDR3 has 16 residues. The germline V gene encodes CDR1 WNHNN and CDR2 SYGVQD (reference sequence). V shed 0 bases and J shed 1 base, with 13 bases lying between them. The CDR3 protein is CASSESWGPPSYEQYF. The CDR3 DNA reads TGCGCCAGCAGTGAGTCGTGGGGGCCTCCTTCCTACGAGCAGTACTTC.

This chain connects TRBV5-6 to TRBJ1-2; no definite D call. Trimming removed 3 bases from V and 3 bases from J, with 3 bases in between. The CDR3 contains 11 residues. CDR1 is SGHDT and CDR2 is YYEEEE in the germline V gene. The CDR3 coding sequence is TGTGCCAGCAGCTCGGACTATGGCTACACCTTC. Translating it yields CASSSDYGYTF.

V is TRBV9 and J is TRBJ1-2, with D tentatively TRBD1 (5 bases). This CDR3 is 13 amino acids long. V was pared by 0 bases and J by 8 bases, with 11 bases between. Germline loops: CDR1 SGDLS, CDR2 YYNGEE. The CDR3 DNA reads TGTGCCAGCAGCGTAGGGGGCTGGGAAGGCTACACCTTC. Translated, it gives CASSVGGWEGYTF.

This chain links TRBV7-9 with TRBJ1-5, with a possible D match to TRBD1 (5 bases). Trimming removed 4 bases at V and 0 bases at J, with 13 bases between. Germline V gene data show CDR1 as SEHNR and CDR2 as FQNEAQ (reference sequence). The CDR3 runs to 16 residues. The CDR3 reads CASSSGRENSNQPQHF. The CDR3 DNA reads as TGTGCCAGCAGCTCCGGCAGGGAAAATAGCAATCAGCCCCAGCATTTT.

The rearrangement uses TRBV7-6 and TRBJ2-1, with 11 bases identical to TRBD1. V was clipped by 6 bases and J by 3 bases; unmatched bases: 10. The CDR3 is made up of 17 amino acids. Germline CDR1 and CDR2: SGHVS and FNYEAQ. The CDR3: CASSKQRGTGGYNEQFF. CDR3 nucleotide sequence: TGTGCCAGCAGTAAGCAGAGGGGGACAGGGGGCTACAATGAGCAGTTCTTC.

In its sample, this clone was seen a few times. The chain employs TRBV7-2 and TRBJ1-3; 7 bases align to TRBD1. V trimming: 3 bases; J trimming: 0 bases; junction bases outside the gene matches: 2. The CDR3 consists of 15 residues. Germline assignment: CDR1 SGHTA and CDR2 FQGNSA. This CDR3 is CASSFRGSSGNTIYF. CDR3 nucleotide sequence: TGTGCCAGCAGCTTCAGGGGGAGCTCTGGAAACACCATATATTTT.

The chain combines TRBV2 with TRBJ2-7, with TRBD2 matching 11 bases. The trim removed 2 bases at V and 3 bases at J, leaving 6 bases unmatched. The CDR3 sequence is 16 residues long. Per the germline V gene, CDR1 is SNHLY and CDR2 is FYNNEI. This CDR3 is CASSESRLAGGYEQYF. CDR3 bases: TGTGCCAGCAGTGAAAGTCGGCTAGCGGGGGGCTACGAGCAGTACTTC.

The V gene is TRBV4-1, the J gene TRBJ2-5; the D gene is possibly TRBD1 (6 bases). The J call may be wrong; the DNA end is better matched by TRBJ2-7. This CDR3 has 15 residues. Germline assignment: CDR1 MGHRA and CDR2 YSYEKL. The CDR3 DNA follows: TGCGCCAGCAGCCAAGAAACAGGGATCCCCTACGAGCAGTACTTC. Translation: CASSQETGIPYEQYF.

This clone was detected only once. This chain joins TRBV28 and TRBJ1-2; possible D gene TRBD1, 6 bases. The CDR3 extends over 16 amino acids. V lost 1 base and J lost 9, with 21 bases in between. Germline values: CDR1 MDHEN, CDR2 SYDVKM. CDR3 region: CASSLSRSPWTVRYTF. CDR3 in DNA: TGTGCCAGCAGTTTATCCAGATCACCTTGGACAGTCCGCTACACCTTC.

The V call is TRBV6-6, the J call TRBJ1-1; 7 nucleotides line up with TRBD1. Germline loops: CDR1 MNHNY, CDR2 SVGAGI (reference sequence). This CDR3 region has 14 residues. V lost 3 bases and J lost 6; bases outside the gene matches: 7. The CDR3 sequence: CASSYRDQGAEAFF. CDR3 DNA: TGTGCCAGCAGTTATCGGGACCAGGGGGCTGAAGCTTTCTTT.

The V gene is TRBV19, the J gene TRBJ1-6; 10 bases match TRBD1. J gave up 0 bases and V 6 bases, and 2 bases lay outside the gene matches. Germline V gene sequence: CDR1 LNHDA, CDR2 SQIVND (reference sequence). The CDR3 has 16 amino acids. The CDR3 protein is CASSRQGASYNSPLHF. The CDR3, as DNA: TGTGCCAGTAGCCGACAGGGGGCCTCCTATAATTCACCCCTCCACTTT.

The chain links TRBV6-5 to TRBJ1-1; D perhaps matches TRBD1 (5 bases). This CDR3 spans 13 amino acids. With 2 bases removed from V and 4 bases from J, the gap between germline ends came to 8 bases. Per germline, CDR1 MNHEY and CDR2 SVGAGI. In nucleotides, the CDR3 is TGTGCCAGCAGTTACAGGGGTTTCACTGAAGCTTTCTTT. It is translated as CASSYRGFTEAFF.

The rearrangement uses TRBV5-1 and TRBJ1-6, with 9 bases lining up with TRBD1. The germline CDR1 and CDR2 sequences are SGHRS and YFSETQ. This CDR3 is 18 amino acids long. V was clipped by 4 bases and J by 0 bases; unmatched bases: 8. In DNA form, the CDR3 reads TGCGCCAGCAGCGCGGGACAGGGTGAGAGCTCCTATAATTCACCCCTCCACTTT. It specifies CASSAGQGESSYNSPLHF.

The J gene is TRBJ2-6, the V gene TRBV5-4, with 8 bases matching TRBD1. J lost 1 base, V lost 2 bases, and 14 bases had no gene match. Germline V gives CDR1 SGHNT, CDR2 YYREEE (reference sequence). The CDR3 is 20 residues long. The CDR3 bases are TGTGCCAGCAGCTTTGTAATCCACAGGGGGAATTTATCTGGGGCCAACGTCCTGACTTTC. Translating gives CASSFVIHRGNLSGANVLTF.

This clone has just one count. J is TRBJ1-4 and V is TRBV5-6; 11 nucleotides align to TRBD1. There are 18 residues in the CDR3. Trimming cost V 0 bases and J 3 bases; bases outside gene matches: 7. Germline CDR1 reads SGHDT; CDR2 reads YYEEEE. Written as DNA, the CDR3 is TGTGCCAGCAGCTTGGAGGACAGGGGGCGCGGAGCTAATGAAAAACTGTTTTTT. It specifies CASSLEDRGRGANEKLFF.

V gene TRBV19 combines with J gene TRBJ1-1; D might be TRBD1 (6 bases). The CDR3 runs to 13 residues. Trimming cost V 2 bases and J 11 bases, with 15 bases left between them. Per germline, CDR1 LNHDA and CDR2 SQIVND (reference sequence). The CDR3 loop is CASSIRDIRVAFF. The CDR3 region has the DNA TGTGCCAGTAGTATAAGGGACATTCGGGTCGCTTTCTTT.

V gene TRBV28 combines with J gene TRBJ1-5; TRBD1 matches at 7 bases. The germline V gene encodes CDR1 MDHEN and CDR2 SYDVKM. The CDR3 sequence is 14 residues long. With V trimmed by 6 bases and J by 5 bases, 7 bases remained unmatched. The CDR3, as DNA: TGTGCCAGCAGATATACAGGGGCGCATCAGCCCCAGCATTTT. Translating it yields CASRYTGAHQPQHF. Full variable domain (missing parts from reference TRBV28 and TRBJ1-5): DVKVTQSSRYLVKRTGEKVFLECVQDMDHENMFWYRQDPGLGLRLIYFSYDVKMKEKGDIPEGYSVSREKKERFSLILESASTNQTSMYLCASRYTGAHQPQHFGDGTRLSIL.

The rearrangement uses TRBV10-3 and TRBJ1-2; the match to TRBD1 covers 7 bases. Germline trimming cut 1 base from V and 0 bases from J; bases unmatched to any gene: 14. Looked up from germline, CDR1 is ENHRY and CDR2 is SYGVKD. The CDR3 has 19 amino acids. CDR3 sequence reads: CAISEYGTASTLTNYGYTF. CDR3 bases: TGTGCCATCAGTGAGTATGGGACAGCATCCACCTTAACTAACTATGGCTACACCTTC.

The chain has TRBV29-1 and TRBJ1-1, with TRBD1 matching over 7 bases. The germline gives CDR1 SQVTM, CDR2 ANQGSEA. V shed 2 bases, J shed 6 bases, and the junction held 3 bases outside the gene matches. The CDR3 length is 12 residues. The CDR3 sequence: CSVEYRGPEAFF. The CDR3 DNA is TGCAGCGTTGAATATAGGGGGCCTGAAGCTTTCTTT.

This chain's CDR3 is CASSYSPLGNTEAFF. Written as DNA, the CDR3 is TGTGCCAGCAGTTACTCTCCGCTCGGGAACACTGAAGCTTTCTTT. The rearrangement links TRBV6-5 to TRBJ1-1; D not resolved. V lost 0 bases, J lost 1 base, and 9 bases lay in between. The CDR3 runs to 15 residues. Germline values: CDR1 MNHEY, CDR2 SVGAGI.

V gene TRBV10-3 combines with J gene TRBJ2-2; 10 bases match TRBD1. J lost 5 bases, V lost 11 bases, and 14 bases had no gene match. Germline CDR1 ENHRY, CDR2 SYGVKD. The CDR3 totals 16 residues. The CDR3 sequence is CALLASGTGETGELFF. In nucleotides, the CDR3 is TGTGCCTTACTAGCGAGCGGGACAGGGGAAACCGGGGAGCTGTTTTTT.

This sequence joins TRBV4-1 and TRBJ1-3; maybe TRBD1 (6 bases). Germline V gives CDR1 MGHRA, CDR2 YSYEKL. V was shortened by 3 bases and J by 3 bases, with 18 bases between the two germline ends. This CDR3 is 17 amino acids long. In nucleotides, the CDR3 is TGCGCCAGCAGCCAGGGACACACGACACTATATGGAAACACCATATATTTT. Translation: CASSQGHTTLYGNTIYF.

The chain employs TRBV29-1 and TRBJ1-1; TRBD1 aligns across 7 bases. Germline trimming cut 4 bases from V and 8 bases from J; bases unmatched to any gene: 4. From germline, CDR1 is SQVTM and CDR2 ANQGSEA. The CDR3 has 11 amino acids. This CDR3 is CSVGQGIEAFF. CDR3 DNA sequence: TGCAGCGTTGGACAGGGCATAGAAGCTTTCTTT.

V is TRBV28 and J is TRBJ1-1, with TRBD1 identical over 8 bases. Looked up from germline, CDR1 is MDHEN and CDR2 is SYDVKM. The CDR3 spans 18 residues. The V gene end was trimmed by 6 bases and the J gene end by 6 bases; junction bases not matched to a gene: 21. The CDR3 region is CASSPWGPTTGGDPEAFF. The CDR3, as DNA: TGTGCCAGCAGCCCCTGGGGACCTACAACAGGGGGTGACCCTGAAGCTTTCTTT. The full variable domain, its missing parts supplied by reference TRBV28 and TRBJ1-1, is DVKVTQSSRYLVKRTGEKVFLECVQDMDHENMFWYRQDPGLGLRLIYFSYDVKMKEKGDIPEGYSVSREKKERFSLILESASTNQTSMYLCASSPWGPTTGGDPEAFFGQGTRLTVV.

The CDR3 loop reads CASSLGKRDTEAFF. CDR3 sequence (DNA): TGCGCCAGCAGCTTAGGGAAGAGGGACACTGAAGCTTTCTTT. This chain joins TRBV5-1 and TRBJ1-1, with no clear D. The CDR3 has 14 amino acids. Germline loops: CDR1 SGHRS, CDR2 YFSETQ. V was pared by 2 bases and J by 3 bases, with 11 bases between.

The rearrangement links TRBV7-2 to TRBJ2-6, with TRBD1 as a possible D gene (6 bases). The V and J ends lost 5 bases and 0 bases respectively, with 11 bases between them. Germline V CDR1 and CDR2: SGHTA, FQGNSA. The CDR3 is 16 amino acids. In nucleotides, the CDR3 is TGTGCCAGCAGCACCGAGACAGGCTCTGGGGCCAACGTCCTGACTTTC. This codes for CASSTETGSGANVLTF.

For the CDR3, the DNA is TGTGCCAGCAGCTTACAGGCTTTAAACTATGGCTACACCTTC. As protein: CASSLQALNYGYTF. The J gene is TRBJ1-2, the V gene TRBV5-5; maybe TRBD1 (5 bases). The CDR3 has 14 residues. V was pared by 2 bases and J by 2 bases, with 10 bases between. Germline V gene lookup returns CDR1 SGHKS and CDR2 YYEKEE (reference sequence).

The chain uses TRBV2 and TRBJ2-7; D remains ambiguous. This CDR3 has 13 amino acids. Germline V gene sequence: CDR1 SNHLY, CDR2 FYNNEI. V gave up 6 bases and J gave up 6 bases, with 15 bases separating them. Here the CDR3 reads CASRGRIPTEQYF. CDR3 nucleotide sequence: TGTGCCAGCAGGGGCAGGATCCCTACCGAGCAGTACTTC.

J is TRBJ2-7 and V is TRBV18, with 8 bases matching TRBD1. Germline CDR1 is KGHSH and CDR2 is LQKENI. V lost 5 bases and J lost 4; bases outside the gene matches: 1. The CDR3 covers 12 residues. The CDR3 DNA sequence: TGTGCCAGCTCAGGACAGGGTTACGAGCAGTACTTC. Translating it yields CASSGQGYEQYF.

The rearrangement links TRBV5-1 to TRBJ2-2; 7 bases map to TRBD1. CDR3 length: 19 residues. Germline V lookup: CDR1 SGHRS, CDR2 YFSETQ. The V and J ends lost 3 bases and 4 bases, in that order; junction bases with no gene match: 18. The CDR3 loop reads CASSSQFDPPGQSTGELFF. The CDR3 DNA sequence: TGCGCCAGCAGCTCACAGTTCGATCCACCGGGACAGAGCACCGGGGAGCTGTTTTTT.

The gene calls are TRBV18 and TRBJ1-2, with D hard to call. The CDR3 consists of 16 residues. Per germline, CDR1 KGHSH and CDR2 LQKENI. Trimming removed 6 bases from V and 4 bases from J, with 21 bases in between. CDR3 in amino acids: CASSPLPIEGGYGYTF. CDR3 nucleotides: TGTGCCAGCTCGCCTCTACCTATAGAGGGTGGCTATGGCTACACCTTC.